The clone carrying this T cell receptor beta chain was seen many times. The V end was cut by 0 bases, the J end by 8 bases, with 11 bases between. The CDR3 sequence is 13 residues long. Germline CDR1 SGHRS, CDR2 YFSETQ. TCRdb recomputed calls from the 5' RACE reads with MiXCR, one row per CDR3 protein. Altogether more than 50,000 distinct CDR3 sequences are present, around 3.4% being singletons, with the ten largest covering roughly 7%. These data come from a study of neurological immune-mediated disorders. Unsorted libraries came from 2 million PBMCs stored at -80 °C. V is TRBV5-1 and J is TRBJ1-2, with D uncertain. This receptor was identified in a woman in her sixties or seventies with multiple sclerosis. The sample consisted of PBMCs. CDR3 loop: CASSLGPLGGYTF. DNA of the CDR3: TGCGCCAGCAGCTTGGGCCCCTTAGGAGGCTACACCTTC.